A single sample gave rise to the 20 T cell receptor beta chains below, sequenced in a study of CD8 T cells in ankylosing spondylitis. Using its own MiXCR run on the 5' RACE reads, TCRdb lists one record per CDR3 protein. The sample contains 290,000 or so distinct CDR3 sequences, about a fifth of which appear only once. Sequenced input: blood, either unsorted or a sorted T cell fraction (not recorded which). The receptors here all came from a female donor with ankylosing spondylitis or in good health (not recorded which).

The sample holds one count of this clonotype. V usage is TRBV20-1 and J usage is TRBJ2-7; no firm D call. From germline, CDR1 is DFQATT and CDR2 SNEGSKA (reference sequence). The CDR3 sequence is 15 residues long. V was shortened by 1 base and J by 6 bases, with 19 bases between the two germline ends. CDR3 protein: CSARGERKKPCEQYF. CDR3 coding DNA: TGCAGTGCTAGAGGAGAGCGAAAGAAGCCCTGCGAGCAGTACTTC.

V gene TRBV5-6 combines with J gene TRBJ2-1; TRBD1 might be the D (5 bases). Trimming left V 4 bases short and J 9 bases short, with 14 bases between. The germline CDR1 and CDR2 sequences are SGHDT and YYEEEE. The CDR3 is 13 residues long. This CDR3 is CASSPLGRGEQFF. The CDR3 DNA reads as TGTGCCAGCAGCCCCCTAGGTAGGGGTGAGCAGTTCTTC.

This clonotype has only a few counts. This chain joins TRBV11-2 and TRBJ2-1, with 8 bases fitting TRBD2. In germline, CDR1 is SGHAT, CDR2 FQNNGV. The CDR3 extends over 15 amino acids. J lost 7 bases, V lost 5 bases, and 10 bases had no gene match. The chain's CDR3 is CASSTLGREGNEQFF. The CDR3 DNA follows: TGTGCCAGCAGCACCCTAGGACGGGAGGGGAATGAGCAGTTCTTC.

This rearrangement joins TRBV20-1 to TRBJ2-3; 13 bases align to TRBD2. V shed 6 bases and J 6 bases; nucleotides not matched to a gene: 9. The germline V gene has CDR1 DFQATT and CDR2 SNEGSKA (reference sequence). The CDR3 contains 15 residues. CDR3 coding DNA: TGCAGTGCCCCAGGGACTAGCGGGATAGTGGATACGCAGTATTTT. Translated, it gives CSAPGTSGIVDTQYF.

This clonotype occurred many times. This chain links TRBV7-9 with TRBJ1-2; D is perhaps TRBD1 (6 bases). Deletions cut 5 bases from V and 4 bases from J, with 14 bases between. Germline CDR1 and CDR2: SEHNR and FQNEAQ (reference sequence). The CDR3 spans 14 residues. CDR3 sequence reads: CASSPSSGAYGYTF. The CDR3 DNA reads TGTGCCAGCAGCCCGAGCTCAGGGGCCTATGGCTACACCTTC.

This clonotype was observed a handful of times. The V call is TRBV15, the J call TRBJ1-5; TRBD1 agrees at 7 bases. Germline V gives CDR1 LNHNV, CDR2 YYDKDF (reference sequence). The CDR3 has 17 residues. Trimming took 1 base from V and 1 from J; bases not matched to a gene: 7. The CDR3 reads CATSRGFGTVSNQPQHF. The CDR3 DNA is TGTGCCACCAGCAGAGGCTTCGGGACAGTGAGCAATCAGCCCCAGCATTTT.

This clonotype was seen more than once but under ten times. The V gene is TRBV29-1, the J gene TRBJ1-2; D unclear. The length of the CDR3 is 13 residues. Germline lookup yields CDR1 SQVTM and CDR2 ANQGSEA. V lost 1 base and J 2 bases, leaving 8 bases between the germline ends. CDR3 nucleotide sequence: TGCAGCGTTGAAGGTCCTTTCAACTATGGCTACACCTTC. This gives the protein CSVEGPFNYGYTF.

J is TRBJ2-2 and V is TRBV19, with D tentatively TRBD1 (6 bases). The CDR3 extends over 16 amino acids. Germline loops: CDR1 LNHDA, CDR2 SQIVND (reference sequence). Between the trimmed V and J ends, which lost 4 bases and 5 bases, there was a span of 17 bases. The DNA for the CDR3 is TGTGCCAGTAGTACGCCCGACAGGTTAGAGACCGGGGAGCTGTTTTTT. Amino acids: CASSTPDRLETGELFF.

The chain employs TRBV10-1 and TRBJ1-3, with unresolved D. Trimming stripped 0 bases from V and 0 bases from J, with 9 bases between. CDR1 and CDR2 from the germline V gene are WNHNN and SYGVQD (reference sequence). The CDR3 spans 16 residues. CDR3: CASSESKAASGNTIYF. The CDR3 DNA reads as TGCGCCAGCAGTGAGTCGAAGGCGGCCTCTGGAAACACCATATATTTT.

This clonotype was seen only a few times. The chain couples TRBV5-1 to TRBJ2-7; a weak D match, TRBD1 (5 bases). This CDR3 spans 16 amino acids. Trimming cost V 4 bases and J 1 base, with 18 bases left between them. Looked up from germline, CDR1 is SGHRS and CDR2 is YFSETQ. This CDR3 is CASSPLPLDSSYEQYF. Here the CDR3 DNA reads TGCGCCAGCAGCCCGCTCCCACTTGACAGTTCCTACGAGCAGTACTTC.

V and J are TRBV6-1 and TRBJ1-1; TRBD1 matches 11 bases. CDR3 length: 13 residues. The germline CDR1 and CDR2 sequences are MNHNS and SASEGT. V gave up 6 bases and J gave up 10 bases; unmatched junction bases: 7. In DNA form, the CDR3 reads TGTGCCAGCAGCCCAACCGGGACAGGGGGAGCTTTCTTT. Amino acids: CASSPTGTGGAFF.

In this sample, this clonotype turned up many times. The chain couples TRBV12-3 or TRBV12-4 to TRBJ1-1; tentatively, D is TRBD1 (6 bases). V lost 3 bases and J 4 bases, leaving 12 bases between the germline ends. The CDR3 covers 14 residues. The DNA for the CDR3 is TGTGCCAGCAGTTTCTCGGGGGCTGGCACTGAAGCTTTCTTT. Protein sequence: CASSFSGAGTEAFF.

This clonotype was recorded many times. The chain uses TRBV3-1 and TRBJ2-5, with 13 bases aligning to TRBD2. CDR3 length: 15 residues. Trimming cost V 4 bases and J 5 bases; bases outside gene matches: 4. The V gene's germline CDR1 is LGHDT and CDR2 YNNKEL (reference sequence). The CDR3 coding sequence is TGTGCCAGCAGCCTTGGGACTAGCGGGAAGGAGACCCAGTACTTC. It specifies CASSLGTSGKETQYF.

The chain is built from TRBV20-1 and TRBJ1-1; 7 bases fit TRBD1. The germline CDR1 and CDR2 sequences are DFQATT and SNEGSKA (reference sequence). Unmatched junction bases numbered 4, after V lost 5 bases and J lost 4 bases. This CDR3 is built from 12 residues. CDR3 region: CSAVRGSTEAFF. The CDR3 nucleotides read TGCAGTGCTGTCAGGGGGTCCACTGAAGCTTTCTTT.

The V gene is TRBV5-1, the J gene TRBJ2-5; D gene ambiguous. Trimming removed 1 base at V and 0 bases at J, with 13 bases between. Germline-derived CDR1 and CDR2 are SGHRS and YFSETQ. This CDR3 spans 16 amino acids. Here the CDR3 DNA reads TGCGCCAGCAGCTTGAGTCAAGTGGGGTACCAAGAGACCCAGTACTTC. It is translated as CASSLSQVGYQETQYF.

This clonotype was recorded many times. The chain employs TRBV20-1 and TRBJ2-1; D may be TRBD1 (6 bases). The ends were cut back, 3 bases at V and 9 bases at J, with 18 bases in the middle. This CDR3 spans 14 amino acids. The V gene's germline CDR1 is DFQATT and CDR2 SNEGSKA (reference sequence). CDR3 amino acids: CSASQGVSRGEQFF. CDR3 sequence (DNA): TGCAGTGCTAGTCAGGGAGTAAGCAGGGGTGAGCAGTTCTTC.

This sequence joins TRBV9 and TRBJ2-1; TRBD2 aligns across 7 bases. The CDR3 contains 15 residues. Germline CDR1 reads SGDLS; CDR2 reads YYNGEE. The V gene end was trimmed by 0 bases and the J gene end by 5 bases; junction bases not matched to a gene: 5. In DNA, the CDR3 is TGTGCCAGCAGCGTAGGTGAGGGAGGGAACAATGAGCAGTTCTTC. It translates to CASSVGEGGNNEQFF.

This clonotype was seen at least ten times. The V call is TRBV7-2, the J call TRBJ2-1, with D perhaps TRBD2 (5 bases). This CDR3 spans 15 amino acids. Trimming cost V 5 bases and J 8 bases, with 19 bases left between them. CDR1 SGHTA and CDR2 FQGNSA come from the germline V gene. The CDR3 bases are TGTGCCAGCAGCCTTAGCGTCTTTCCGGGTGATGAGCAGTTCTTC. It is translated as CASSLSVFPGDEQFF.

The chain is built from TRBV20-1 and TRBJ2-7; TRBD2 aligns across 13 bases. CDR3 length: 14 residues. Losses at the gene ends were 5 bases for V and 5 bases for J; bases not matched to a gene: 6. Germline values: CDR1 DFQATT, CDR2 SNEGSKA (reference sequence). CDR3 sequence: CSARGLAGANEQYF. DNA for the CDR3: TGCAGTGCTCGAGGACTAGCGGGAGCTAACGAGCAGTACTTC.

The genes are TRBV6-1 and TRBJ2-7; D is possibly TRBD1 (8 bases). The CDR3 covers 16 residues. V was trimmed by 5 bases and J by 4 bases, leaving 21 bases between them. In germline, CDR1 is MNHNS, CDR2 SASEGT. The CDR3 reads CASSTGQGLGGYEQYF. For the CDR3, the DNA is TGTGCCAGCAGTACCGGACAGGGCTTGGGAGGGTACGAGCAGTACTTC.